This T cell receptor beta chain was retrieved from a study of CD8 T cells in Susac syndrome. The RNA, 0.5 to 1 ug, was put through reverse transcription using random hexamers. TCRdb used MiXCR to reprocess the immunoSEQ multiplex PCR reads, holding one entry per CDR3 protein. The sample has some 170,000 distinct CDR3 sequences, roughly 94% seen once. Germline V gene lookup returns CDR1 MGHRA and CDR2 YSYEKL. The CDR3 consists of 15 residues. The trim removed 4 bases at V and 2 bases at J, leaving 5 bases unmatched. The source is a human donor with Susac syndrome. The sequenced sample consisted of CD4+ T cells from PBMCs. The rearrangement joins TRBV4-1 to TRBJ2-1; 7 nucleotides agree with TRBD2. The CDR3 sequence is CASSLSSGTYNEQFF. Here the CDR3 DNA reads TGCGCCAGCAGCCTATCTAGCGGAACCTACAATGAGCAGTTCTTC.